The 19 T cell receptor beta chains below come from one sample, sequenced in a study of T cells in Graves' hyperthyroidism and ophthalmopathy. Researchers amplified the TCR beta CDR3 regions from RNA transcripts. When the TCR CDR3 underwent first-round RT-PCR, the HTBI primer set was used. MiXCR, run by TCRdb on the multiplex PCR reads, gives a single entry per CDR3 protein. The sample carries approximately 410,000 distinct CDR3 sequences, roughly an eighth recorded once. Sequenced input: blood. These receptors were collected from a woman younger than 35 with Graves' hyperthyroidism.

This clonotype was seen many times. The CDR3 is CSVEEGIEQFF. The CDR3 nucleotides are TGCAGCGTTGAAGAAGGCATCGAGCAGTTCTTC. The chain carries TRBV29-1 and TRBJ2-1; no clear D. The V end was cut by 0 bases, the J end by 10 bases, with 7 bases between. Per the germline V gene, CDR1 is SQVTM and CDR2 is ANQGSEA. This CDR3 is 11 amino acids long.

This clonotype has a count of ten or more. The rearrangement joins TRBV18 to TRBJ2-7; 9 nucleotides agree with TRBD2. This CDR3 has 16 amino acids. Trimming removed 3 bases from V and 4 bases from J; junction bases left unmatched: 10. The germline V gene has CDR1 KGHSH and CDR2 LQKENI. This CDR3 is CASSPEREVSWYEQYF. The CDR3, as DNA: TGTGCCAGCTCACCGGAGCGGGAGGTTAGTTGGTACGAGCAGTACTTC.

This clonotype was observed a few times. This chain connects TRBV10-3 to TRBJ2-6; the D call may be TRBD1 or TRBD2 (5 bases each). The germline CDR1 and CDR2 sequences are ENHRY and SYGVKD. V lost 9 bases and J lost 0, with 15 bases in between. The CDR3 length is 16 residues. In DNA form, the CDR3 reads TGTGCCATAACCCGGGACGCCGCCTCTGGGGCCAACGTCCTGACTTTC. Protein product: CAITRDAASGANVLTF.

This clonotype was observed at least ten times. The chain is built from TRBV5-1 and TRBJ1-3; D is possibly TRBD1 (6 bases). This CDR3 spans 15 amino acids. Between the trimmed V and J ends, which lost 5 bases and 0 bases, there was a span of 12 bases. Germline CDR1 SGHRS, CDR2 YFSETQ. DNA for the CDR3: TGCGCCAGCAGGCTGGGGGCGATCTCTGGAAACACCATATATTTT. Protein sequence: CASRLGAISGNTIYF.

The rearrangement uses TRBV30 and TRBJ1-5, with a weak D call TRBD1 (5 bases). This CDR3 contains 13 residues. V shed 3 bases and J shed 4 bases, with 10 bases lying between them. Germline CDR1 reads GTSNPN; CDR2 reads SVGIG (reference sequence). The CDR3 DNA follows: TGTGCCTGGAGCGCGACAGTTAATCAGCCCCAGCATTTT. Translated, it gives CAWSATVNQPQHF. Full variable domain (rest looked up from reference TRBV30 and TRBJ1-5): SQTIHQWPATLVQPVGSPLSLECTVEGTSNPNLYWYRQAAGRGLQLLFYSVGIGQISSEVPQNLSASRPQDRQFILSSKKLLLSDSGFYLCAWSATVNQPQHFGDGTRLSIL.

This clonotype was counted many times. The chain has TRBV3-1 and TRBJ1-2; D may be TRBD1 (6 bases). Germline V gene data show CDR1 as LGHDT and CDR2 as YNNKEL (reference sequence). This CDR3 contains 16 residues. V lost 9 bases and J 2 bases, leaving 22 bases between the germline ends. The CDR3 region has the DNA TGTGCCAGTAAAGAGTTGCCGGGACAAGCGAACTATGGCTACACCTTC. Translating gives CASKELPGQANYGYTF.

This clonotype was counted only a few times. The chain combines TRBV5-1 with TRBJ2-3; 7 positions match TRBD2. V dropped 0 bases and J dropped 4; count of bases not matched to a gene: 2. The CDR3 extends over 14 amino acids. Germline CDR1 and CDR2: SGHRS and YFSETQ. CDR3 loop: CASSLGAGSDTQYF. Written as DNA, the CDR3 is TGCGCCAGCAGCTTGGGAGCGGGATCAGATACGCAGTATTTT.

This clonotype was observed many times. V gene TRBV6-1 combines with J gene TRBJ1-6; the match to TRBD1 covers 8 bases. Trimming removed 5 bases from V and 13 bases from J; junction bases left unmatched: 13. The CDR3 consists of 15 residues. The germline V gene has CDR1 MNHNS and CDR2 SASEGT. The CDR3 DNA is TGTGCCAGCAGTCGCCCGGACAGGGAGACGAGCCCCCTCCACTTT. Amino acid sequence: CASSRPDRETSPLHF.

In this sample, this clonotype turned up many times. The DNA of the CDR3 is TGTGCCAGCAGTGACCGGGACAGCTTAAGTGAGCAGTTCTTC. Translation: CASSDRDSLSEQFF. This chain connects TRBV6-4 to TRBJ2-1; 7 positions match TRBD1. V shed 2 bases and J 9 bases; nucleotides not matched to a gene: 7. This CDR3 contains 14 residues. Per germline, CDR1 MRHNA and CDR2 SNTAGT.

This clonotype was recorded at least ten times. This chain uses TRBV20-1 with TRBJ2-1, with D perhaps matching TRBD1 (5 bases). Trimming shortened V by 3 bases and J by 0 bases, and 12 bases separated the two germline ends. This CDR3 contains 15 residues. Germline CDR1 and CDR2: DFQATT and SNEGSKA (reference sequence). The CDR3 here is CSARAGLGSYNEQFF. The CDR3 bases are TGCAGTGCTAGGGCAGGGTTAGGCTCCTACAATGAGCAGTTCTTC.

The J gene is TRBJ2-5, the V gene TRBV3-1; the D is unclear. The CDR3 sequence is 14 residues long. Germline V gene sequence: CDR1 LGHDT, CDR2 YNNKEL (reference sequence). V was clipped by 2 bases and J by 2 bases, with 9 bases between them. CDR3 sequence (DNA): TGTGCCAGCAGCCAACCCGACGGGCAAGAGACCCAGTACTTC. It translates to CASSQPDGQETQYF.

This clonotype was found a few times. The V and J genes are TRBV20-1 and TRBJ2-5; weak D call: TRBD1 (6 bases). This CDR3 has 15 residues. Trimming stripped 1 base from V and 5 bases from J, with 17 bases between. CDR1 DFQATT and CDR2 SNEGSKA come from the germline V gene (reference sequence). Written as DNA, the CDR3 is TGCAGTGCTAGAGCACAGGGAACTAGTTACGAGACCCAGTACTTC. Its protein is CSARAQGTSYETQYF.

A few counts support this clonotype. The V and J genes are TRBV7-9 and TRBJ2-1; unclear D gene. CDR3 length equals 14 residues. The V and J ends lost 2 bases and 2 bases respectively, with 7 bases between them. Germline loops: CDR1 SEHNR, CDR2 FQNEAQ (reference sequence). The CDR3 here is CASSLTSAYNEQFF. The CDR3 nucleotides read TGTGCCAGCAGCTTAACTTCAGCCTACAATGAGCAGTTCTTC.

This clonotype occurred a few times. The genes are TRBV6-1 and TRBJ1-4; TRBD1 matches at 7 bases. The CDR3 is 15 amino acids. V was clipped by 6 bases and J by 5 bases; unmatched bases: 9. Per germline, CDR1 MNHNS and CDR2 SASEGT. The CDR3 DNA is TGTGCCAGCAGGCTTAACAGGGGTCTAAATGAAAAACTGTTTTTT. This encodes CASRLNRGLNEKLFF.

This clonotype has a count of ten or more. The CDR3 region has the DNA TGTGCCAGCGCCCACTCCTACGAGCAGTACTTC. Protein: CASAHSYEQYF. This chain uses TRBV11-2 with TRBJ2-7; no definite D call. Trimming took off 8 bases at V and 0 bases at J, with 5 bases between the two ends. This CDR3 comprises 11 residues. From germline, CDR1 is SGHAT and CDR2 FQNNGV. Combining the CDR3 with reference TRBV11-2 and TRBJ2-7 gives the whole variable domain EAGVAQSPRYKIIEKRQSVAFWCNPISGHATLYWYQQILGQGPKLLIQFQNNGVVDDSQLPKDRFSAERLKGVDSTLKIQPAKLEDSAVYLCASAHSYEQYFGPGTRLTVT.

This clonotype has at least ten counts. The chain has TRBV4-3 and TRBJ1-3; unclear D gene. This CDR3 contains 16 residues. V dropped 0 bases and J dropped 1 base, with 10 bases sitting between them. Germline loops: CDR1 LGHNA, CDR2 YSLEER. The CDR3, as DNA: TGCGCCAGCAGCCAAGAAATAACCCAATCTGGAAACACCATATATTTT. Its translation is CASSQEITQSGNTIYF.

There are many counts of this clonotype. The chain couples TRBV2 to TRBJ1-1, with a tentative D call TRBD1 (6 bases). CDR1 and CDR2 (germline): SNHLY, FYNNEI. V lost 6 bases and J lost 3, with 8 bases in between. The CDR3 contains 12 residues. Here the CDR3 DNA reads TGTGCCAGCAGCACAGGGTACACTGAAGCTTTCTTT. Translating gives CASSTGYTEAFF.

At least ten counts were recorded for this clonotype. The rearrangement links TRBV20-1 to TRBJ2-5, with TRBD2 as a possible D gene (6 bases). The CDR3 sequence is 15 residues long. Trimming removed 4 bases from V and 4 bases from J, with 19 bases in between. Germline loops: CDR1 DFQATT, CDR2 SNEGSKA (reference sequence). In DNA, the CDR3 is TGCAGTGCTAAGACAGCCGGGACTGAGGGAGAGACCCAGTACTTC. Amino acid sequence: CSAKTAGTEGETQYF.

This clonotype was seen more than once but under ten times. The rearrangement joins TRBV20-1 to TRBJ2-5; maybe TRBD2 (6 bases). The CDR3 runs to 13 residues. Germline values: CDR1 DFQATT, CDR2 SNEGSKA (reference sequence). V lost 3 bases and J 3 bases, leaving 11 bases between the germline ends. The CDR3 is CSASSTSKETQYF. In DNA, the CDR3 is TGCAGTGCTAGTTCGACTAGTAAAGAGACCCAGTACTTC.